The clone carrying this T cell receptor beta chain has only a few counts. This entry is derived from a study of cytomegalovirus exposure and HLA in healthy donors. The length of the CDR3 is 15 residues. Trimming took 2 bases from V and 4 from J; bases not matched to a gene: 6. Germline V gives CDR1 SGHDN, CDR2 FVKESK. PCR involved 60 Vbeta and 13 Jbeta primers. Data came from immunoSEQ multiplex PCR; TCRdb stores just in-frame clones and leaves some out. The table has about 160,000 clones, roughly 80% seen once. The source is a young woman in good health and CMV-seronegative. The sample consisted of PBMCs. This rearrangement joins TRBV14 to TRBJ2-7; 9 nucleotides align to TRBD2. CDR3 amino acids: CASSQFLAGRYEQYF. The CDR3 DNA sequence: TGTGCCAGCAGCCAATTTCTAGCGGGACGGTACGAGCAGTACTTC. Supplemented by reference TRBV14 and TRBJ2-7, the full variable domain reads EAGVTQFPSHSVIEKGQTVTLRCDPISGHDNLYWYRRVMGKEIKFLLHFVKESKQDESGMPNNRFLAERTGGTYSTLKVQPAELEDSGVYFCASSQFLAGRYEQYFGPGTRLTVT.